This TCR beta chain was obtained from a study of control samples from healthy donors and cancer patients. Germline assignment: CDR1 MNHEY and CDR2 SVGAGI. V lost 5 bases and J 4 bases, leaving 11 bases between the germline ends. There are 13 residues in the CDR3. Profiled with immunoSEQ multiplex PCR; TCRdb holds only in-frame clones, not every one. Of some 110,000 clones listed, approximately 90% are singletons. The chain links TRBV6-5 to TRBJ1-1; the D gene is possibly TRBD1 (6 bases). The material sequenced was blood. The source is a woman in her seventies in good health. The CDR3 is CASSRTGLTEAFF. The CDR3 coding sequence is TGTGCCAGCAGTCGAACAGGGCTCACTGAAGCTTTCTTT.